These 7 T cell receptor beta chains came from one sample sequenced in a study of control samples from healthy donors and cancer patients. This table comes from immunoSEQ multiplex PCR, and its TCRdb copy is limited to in-frame clones, with some not included. There are about 19,000 clones in the sample; around 80% occur only once, and less than 35% lies in the top ten. The sequenced sample consisted of PBMCs. These receptor sequences come from a man older than 75 with head and neck cancer.

The rearrangement links TRBV24-1 to TRBJ1-5; D not resolved. The length of the CDR3 is 14 residues. The germline V and J ends were trimmed by 2 bases and 2 bases, with 6 bases remaining between them. CDR1 is KGHDR, CDR2 SFDVKD, per germline. CDR3 amino acids: CATSDSVGNQPQHF. In DNA, the CDR3 is TGTGCCACCAGTGATTCGGTCGGCAATCAGCCCCAGCATTTT.

The V call is TRBV21-1, the J call TRBJ2-1. TRBV21-1 is assigned pseudogene status. CDR3 length equals 17 residues. The CDR3 loop reads CASSCRNRQGLFNEQFF. Here the CDR3 DNA reads TGTGCCAGCAGCTGTCGGAATAGACAGGGACTATTCAATGAGCAGTTCTTC.

This clone was recorded a few times. CDR3 amino acids: CASSIESTSGNIQYF. CDR3 DNA: TGTGCCAGTAGTATAGAATCGACTAGCGGAAACATTCAGTACTTC. The chain joins TRBV19 to TRBJ2-4; 9 nucleotides align to TRBD2. Germline values: CDR1 LNHDA, CDR2 SQIVND (reference sequence). The CDR3 runs 15 residues. Trimming removed 0 bases from V and 6 bases from J; junction bases left unmatched: 3.

This chain links TRBV6-5 with TRBJ1-1, with 7 positions matching TRBD1. The CDR3 covers 15 residues. Germline CDR1 reads MNHEY; CDR2 reads SVGAGI. Trimming took 4 bases from V and 1 from J; bases not matched to a gene: 6. The chain's CDR3 is CASSSGGWRNTEAFF. CDR3 nucleotide sequence: TGTGCCAGCAGTTCAGGGGGGTGGAGGAACACTGAAGCTTTCTTT.

The CDR3 nucleotides read TGTGCCAGCAGCTTAGCGCGGGGGGCCACCTACGAGCAGTACTTC. Protein product: CASSLARGATYEQYF. The chain employs TRBV7-7 and TRBJ2-7, with 8 nucleotides matching TRBD2. Germline CDR1 and CDR2: SSHAT and FNYEAQ (reference sequence). V lost 0 bases, J lost 2 bases, and 3 bases stayed unmatched. The CDR3 consists of 15 residues.

The chain has TRBV18 and TRBJ1-1, with 9 bases lining up with TRBD1. V trimming: 0 bases; J trimming: 3 bases; junction bases outside the gene matches: 5. This CDR3 has 16 amino acids. CDR1 is KGHSH and CDR2 is LQKENI in the germline V gene. The CDR3 sequence is CASSPPRTGVDTEAFF. As DNA, the CDR3 is TGTGCCAGCTCACCACCCAGGACAGGGGTTGACACTGAAGCTTTCTTT.

This clone showed up just once. The chain carries TRBV18 and TRBJ2-3; D is undetermined. V was pared by 3 bases and J by 4 bases, with 5 bases between. This CDR3 has 12 residues. Germline CDR1 KGHSH, CDR2 LQKENI. CDR3 nucleotides: TGTGCCAGCTCACCGGGGTCAGATACGCAGTATTTT. Its translation: CASSPGSDTQYF.